This T cell receptor (beta chain) was sequenced during a study of T cell repertoires in cytomegalovirus infection. On the study more broadly: Through public TCR beta signatures, both CMV infection and matching HLA type were indicated. Study results and limitations: The study identified carriers of CMV plus the relevant HLA from cumulative public TCR beta family frequency. HLA-C-restricted CMV clonotypes gave the most frequent clonotype in two of eight donors.

Trimming took off 1 base at V and 5 bases at J, with 3 bases between the two ends. This CDR3 contains 12 residues. This clonotype was seen at least ten times. Its antigen is undetermined. A far larger clone is off by one base, so a read error is likely. TCRdb recomputed calls from the reads with MiXCR, one row per CDR3 protein. The table shows about 260,000 distinct CDR3 sequences, with roughly 15% occurring only once. Source material: PBMCs. The sequence was collected from a human donor in good health (CMV status not recorded). Some clones in this sample may be carry-over from other donors' samples. The rearrangement uses TRBV12-3 or TRBV12-4 and TRBJ1-5; D is unclear. The CDR3 DNA follows: TGTGCCAGCAGTTTAGGCGATCAGCCCCAGCATTTT. Translating it yields CASSLGDQPQHF.